This T cell receptor (beta chain) was observed in a study of blood T cell repertoires in COVID-19. Study context: The samples span acute and convalescent COVID-19 from the United States, Italy and Spain. PBMCs, B-cell-depleted T cells, or T cells provided the cDNA or gDNA that made up the material.

V lost 0 bases to trimming and J lost 0 bases, with 9 bases between them. CDR1 is LGHNA and CDR2 is YNFKEQ in the germline V gene. The CDR3 runs to 16 residues. Study processing details: Estimated nucleated cell counts came from reference gene primer amplification. Method: immunoSEQ multiplex PCR; TCRdb's copy keeps in-frame clones and lacks some. The V and J calls and clone size come from that table; D and trimming were worked out from the DNA. Counted here are about 51,000 clones, around nine tenths occurring once; the ten biggest clones make up around 1.2%. The chain couples TRBV4-2 to TRBJ1-3, with no clear D. This sequence originates from a man aged 55 to 70 with acute or convalescent COVID-19. The sequenced sample consisted of peripheral blood. The CDR3 nucleotides are TGTGCCAGCAGCCAAGAACCCGGGAACTCTGGAAACACCATATATTTT. Its translation is CASSQEPGNSGNTIYF.